This TCR beta chain was recorded in a study of regulatory T cells in long-lasting Graves disease. Time point in this sample: persistent/refractory GD, antithyroid drugs over 5 years with positive TRAb. PBMCs were the source of the RNA used for TCR sequencing. With 0 bases clipped from V and 3 bases from J, the junction kept 12 bases outside the gene matches. CDR1 DFQATT and CDR2 SNEGSKA come from the germline V gene (reference sequence). The CDR3 extends over 19 amino acids. Library construction for TCR beta used iRepertoire HTBI primers and Arm-PCR of CDR3 regions. TCRdb reprocessed the multiplex PCR reads with MiXCR, giving one entry per CDR3 protein. This sample has roughly 500,000 distinct CDR3 sequences, with around a fifth found just once.

Sequences were derived from peripheral blood mononuclear cells (PBMCs), sampled when the disease was refractory, from a patient treated with antithyroid drugs. This clonotype originated in a female donor with Graves disease. V usage is TRBV20-1 and J usage is TRBJ2-2; 11 bases match TRBD2. The CDR3 reads CSARDFGLAGSADTGELFF. In DNA form, the CDR3 reads TGCAGTGCTAGAGACTTCGGACTAGCGGGCTCGGCGGACACCGGGGAGCTGTTTTTT.